Detailed here is one T cell receptor (beta chain). Assay: immunoSEQ multiplex PCR; the TCRdb copy retains only in-frame clones and omits some. Of tens of thousands of clones in the sample, about 85% were seen once. The data derive from a study of OX40 agonist ivuxolimab in advanced cancers. Background on the study: The treatment was a fully human IgG2 OX40 agonist, ivuxolimab.

CDR3 size: 12 residues. Germline lookup yields CDR1 SGHVS and CDR2 FNYEAQ. V shed 2 bases and J shed 1 base, with 2 bases lying between them. This clonotype was obtained from an adult with an advanced solid tumor such as melanoma, head and neck, liver or kidney cancer. The material sequenced was CD4+ or CD8+ T cells sorted from blood, taken in a trial of the OX40 agonist ivuxolimab. The chain combines TRBV7-6 with TRBJ2-5; D is undetermined. In nucleotides, the CDR3 is TGTGCCAGCAGCTTATTCCAAGAGACCCAGTACTTC. Translated, it gives CASSLFQETQYF.